The present entry profiles one TCR beta chain with its context. This receptor's antigen is unknown. The library was built by means of 5' RACE. Preparation of each TCR library used 3,000 to 4,000 ng of total RNA. For each sample, cDNA synthesis with SMARTScribe reverse transcriptase was split into eight separate reactions. During cDNA synthesis, unique molecular identifiers containing a 6-nucleotide sample barcode were introduced by template switching. TCRalpha and TCRbeta cDNA was amplified by two nested PCRs of about 15 and 9 cycles, with bead purification after each PCR. Before amplification, the cDNA was both treated with uracil DNA-glycosylase and purified with the QIAquick PCR purification kit. The second PCR was the step at which Illumina TruSeq-compatible adapters and sample-specific barcodes were added. TapeStation and Qubit were used to check library quality and concentration, and approximately 5.4 ng of each library was pooled. Pooled libraries were sequenced on an Illumina HiSeq2500 single-index Rapid Run with 2 x 100 bp reads and custom sequencing primers. On the authors' methods: MiGEC version 1.2.6 was used for UMI-based consensus assembly to correct PCR and sequencing errors. MiXCR version 2.1.1 was used to carry out V(D)J alignment, clonotype assembly and CDR3 extraction. Normalisation of gene usage, clonotype sharing and MAIT/NKT TCR abundance was achieved by analysing the top 1000, 10 000 and 20 000 clonotypes per sample. Diversity was computed as the inverse Simpson index with the vegan R package after downsampling to 27 000 UMIs. Paired Mann-Whitney U tests on discordant twin pairs were used, with Benjamini-Hochberg multiple-testing correction. TCRdb reprocessed the reads, so every CDR3 protein sequence counts as one entry and DNA is not shown. It is TCRdb's table, rather than the study itself, that gives the V and J calls and clone size. This sample's clone table shows 350,000 to 550,000 distinct CDR3 sequences. The ten most abundant clones make up roughly 2.3% of the sample.

From each donor, a roughly 2.5 ml peripheral blood sample was collected into PAXgene tubes and stored at -80 degrees C. Without T cell sorting, total RNA was isolated from whole blood using the PAXgene blood miRNA kit on an automated QIAcube. Peripheral blood from monozygotic twin pairs concordant or discordant for inflammatory bowel disease was subjected to deep TCRalpha and TCRbeta repertoire profiling with unique molecular barcoding. Smoking habits were recorded for all twin pairs, and individuals were classified as current, former or never smokers. The data originate from a study of monozygotic twins with inflammatory bowel disease (dated by TCRdb to about 2019). Context from the whole study: In total, roughly 30 monozygotic twin pairs made up the full study: 19 Danish pairs, all IBD-discordant, plus nine German pairs, of which four were IBD-concordant and five were IBD-discordant. The search for disease-associated traits relied mainly on comparing IBD patients with their genetically identical healthy co-twins within discordant pairs. Each individual had, on average, about 151 000 unique TCRalpha sequences and 181 000 unique TCRbeta sequences available for analysis.

Findings and caveats that apply to the study as a whole: Compared with healthy twins, IBD patients shared fewer clonotypes with other individuals, and the difference was most pronounced in patients with signs of disease activity. No single strong signal or clonotype linked to IBD turned up in the results, so the idea that one exists was not supported. Measured by the inverse Simpson index, TCRbeta repertoire diversity was lower in IBD patients than in their healthy co-twins. Repertoire similarity did not differ between concordant and discordant twins, possibly due to limited statistical power. Background noise and inter-individual variability may have been introduced into the repertoires by the differing immunosuppressive treatments among patients. Distinction between different T cell subtypes could not be achieved in the analysis.

The TCR originated in a human donor with ulcerative colitis or Crohn's disease, or a healthy co-twin of an affected twin (not recorded which). The source material was blood.

The CDR3 loop reads CSARASGRAYYNEQFF. The receptor chain draws on TRBV20-1 and TRBJ2-1; as DNA is missing, the TRBD2 call by TCRdb cannot be tested. The CDR3 starts with the cysteine, ends with the phenylalanine, and has 16 residues. DNA was not recorded. The germline V gene (reference sequence) supplies CDR1 DFQATT and CDR2 SNEGSKA.